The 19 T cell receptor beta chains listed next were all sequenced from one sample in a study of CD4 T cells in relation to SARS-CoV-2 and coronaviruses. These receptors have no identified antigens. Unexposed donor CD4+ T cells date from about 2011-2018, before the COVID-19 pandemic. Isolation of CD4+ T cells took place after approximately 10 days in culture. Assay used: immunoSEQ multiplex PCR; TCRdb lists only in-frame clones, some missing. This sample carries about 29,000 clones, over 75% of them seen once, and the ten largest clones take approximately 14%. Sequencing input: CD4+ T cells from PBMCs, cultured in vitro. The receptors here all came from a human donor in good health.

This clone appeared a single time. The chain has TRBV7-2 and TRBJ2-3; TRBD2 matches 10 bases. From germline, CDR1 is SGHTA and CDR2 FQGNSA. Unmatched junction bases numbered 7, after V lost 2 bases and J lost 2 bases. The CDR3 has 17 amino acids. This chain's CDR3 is CASSLSSSGGPTDTQYF. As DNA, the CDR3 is TGTGCCAGCAGCTTATCTAGTAGCGGGGGGCCCACAGATACGCAGTATTTT.

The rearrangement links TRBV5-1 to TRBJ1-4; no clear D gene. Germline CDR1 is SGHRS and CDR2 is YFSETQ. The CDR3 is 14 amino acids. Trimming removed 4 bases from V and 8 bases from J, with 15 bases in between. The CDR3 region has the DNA TGCGCCAGCAGCCCACAAGGGTTAGGGGAAAAACTGTTTTTT. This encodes CASSPQGLGEKLFF.

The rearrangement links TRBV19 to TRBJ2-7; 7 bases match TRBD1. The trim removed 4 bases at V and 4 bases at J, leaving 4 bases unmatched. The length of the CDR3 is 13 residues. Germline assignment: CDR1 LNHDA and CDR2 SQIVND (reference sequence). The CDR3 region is CASSKGQLYEQYF. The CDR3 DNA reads TGTGCCAGTAGTAAGGGACAGCTATACGAGCAGTACTTC.

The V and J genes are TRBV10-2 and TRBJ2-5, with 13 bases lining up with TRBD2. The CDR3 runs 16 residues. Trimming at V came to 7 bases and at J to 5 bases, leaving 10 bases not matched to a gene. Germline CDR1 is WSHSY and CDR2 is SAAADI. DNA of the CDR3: TGCGCCAGCACCCGGGGACTAGCGGGGTCCTTGGAGACCCAGTACTTC. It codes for CASTRGLAGSLETQYF.

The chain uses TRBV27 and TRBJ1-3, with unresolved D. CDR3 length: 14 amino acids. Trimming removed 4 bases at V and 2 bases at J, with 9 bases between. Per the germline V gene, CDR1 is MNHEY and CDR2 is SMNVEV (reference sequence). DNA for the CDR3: TGTGCCAGCAGTTCGTCGGGGACTGGAAACACCATATATTTT. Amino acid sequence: CASSSSGTGNTIYF.

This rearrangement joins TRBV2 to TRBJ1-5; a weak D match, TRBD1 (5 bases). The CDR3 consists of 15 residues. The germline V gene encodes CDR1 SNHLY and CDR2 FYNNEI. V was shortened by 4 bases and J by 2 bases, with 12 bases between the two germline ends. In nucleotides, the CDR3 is TGTGCCAGCAGTGTGGAAAGGGGAGGCAATCAGCCCCAGCATTTT. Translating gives CASSVERGGNQPQHF.

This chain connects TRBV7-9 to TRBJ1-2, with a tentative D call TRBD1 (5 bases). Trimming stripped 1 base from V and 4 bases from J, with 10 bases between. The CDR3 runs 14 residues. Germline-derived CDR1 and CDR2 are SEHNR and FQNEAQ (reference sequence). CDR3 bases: TGTGCCAGCAGCTTAGAGTTGGGGCTCTATGGCTACACCTTC. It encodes CASSLELGLYGYTF.

As DNA, the CDR3 is TGCGCCAGCAGCGCTAGCGGGGGGGCAGGCACAGATACGCAGTATTTT. Amino acid sequence: CASSASGGAGTDTQYF. The chain recombines TRBV4-3 with TRBJ2-3, with TRBD2 identical over 12 bases. Germline CDR1 LGHNA, CDR2 YSLEER. With V trimmed by 5 bases and J by 1 base, 4 bases remained unmatched. This CDR3 has 16 residues.

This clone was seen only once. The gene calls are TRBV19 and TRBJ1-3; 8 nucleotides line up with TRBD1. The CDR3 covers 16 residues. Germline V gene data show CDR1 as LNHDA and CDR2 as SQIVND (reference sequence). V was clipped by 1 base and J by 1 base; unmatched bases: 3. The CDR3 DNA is TGTGCCAGTAGTATAGGCCACAGGGGGTCTGGAAACACCATATATTTT. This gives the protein CASSIGHRGSGNTIYF.

CDR3 loop: CASSPRTSGGALNEQFF. The CDR3 nucleotides are TGTGCCAGCAGCCCACGAACTAGCGGGGGGGCCCTCAATGAGCAGTTCTTC. The rearrangement links TRBV13 to TRBJ2-1; 13 positions match TRBD2. Germline values: CDR1 PRHDT, CDR2 FYEKMQ (reference sequence). V was pared by 5 bases and J by 6 bases, with 10 bases of the junction left unmatched. This CDR3 has 17 amino acids.

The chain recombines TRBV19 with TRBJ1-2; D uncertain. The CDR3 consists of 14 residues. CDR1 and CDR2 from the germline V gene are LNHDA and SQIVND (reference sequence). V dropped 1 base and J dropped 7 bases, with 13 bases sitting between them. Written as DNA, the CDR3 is TGTGCCAGTAGTATAGGGCAGCACGGCCGTGGCTACACCTTC. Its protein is CASSIGQHGRGYTF.

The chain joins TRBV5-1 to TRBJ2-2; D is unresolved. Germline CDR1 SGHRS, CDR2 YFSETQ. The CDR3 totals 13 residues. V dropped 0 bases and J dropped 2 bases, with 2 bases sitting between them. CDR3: CASSLDNTGELFF. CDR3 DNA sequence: TGCGCCAGCAGCTTGGATAACACCGGGGAGCTGTTTTTT.

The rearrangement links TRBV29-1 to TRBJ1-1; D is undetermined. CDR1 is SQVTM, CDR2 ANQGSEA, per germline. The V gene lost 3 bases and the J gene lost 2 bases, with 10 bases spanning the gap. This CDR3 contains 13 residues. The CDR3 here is CSVDEHRNTEAFF. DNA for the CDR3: TGCAGCGTTGATGAACACAGAAACACTGAAGCTTTCTTT.

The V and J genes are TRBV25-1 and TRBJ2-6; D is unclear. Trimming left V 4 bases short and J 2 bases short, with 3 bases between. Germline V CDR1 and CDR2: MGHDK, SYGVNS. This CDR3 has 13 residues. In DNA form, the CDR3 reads TGTGCCAGCAGTGGGGCTGGGGCCAACGTCCTGACTTTC. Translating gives CASSGAGANVLTF.

CDR3 amino acids: CASSQSPSGSHGTTLNTGELFF. Here the CDR3 DNA reads TGTGCCAGCAGCCAAAGCCCTAGCGGGAGCCACGGGACTACGCTGAACACCGGGGAGCTGTTTTTT. This chain uses TRBV3-1 (or the pseudogene TRBV3-2) with TRBJ2-2, with 10 bases that match TRBD2. With V trimmed by 2 bases and J by 1 base, 19 bases remained unmatched. The V gene's germline CDR1 is LGHDT and CDR2 YNNKEL (reference sequence). This CDR3 has 22 amino acids.

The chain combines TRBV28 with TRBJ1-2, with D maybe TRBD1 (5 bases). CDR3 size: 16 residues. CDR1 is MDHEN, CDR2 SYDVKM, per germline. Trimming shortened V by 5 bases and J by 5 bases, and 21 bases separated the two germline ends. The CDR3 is CASSPPGRASGYGYTF. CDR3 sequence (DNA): TGTGCCAGCAGTCCCCCAGGCAGGGCCTCCGGATATGGCTACACCTTC.

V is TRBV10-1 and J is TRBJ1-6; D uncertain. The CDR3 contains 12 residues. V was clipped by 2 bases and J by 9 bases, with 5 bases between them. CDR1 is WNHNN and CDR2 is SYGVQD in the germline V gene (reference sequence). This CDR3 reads CASSEGSSPLHF. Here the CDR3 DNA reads TGCGCCAGCAGTGAGGGAAGTTCACCCCTCCACTTT.

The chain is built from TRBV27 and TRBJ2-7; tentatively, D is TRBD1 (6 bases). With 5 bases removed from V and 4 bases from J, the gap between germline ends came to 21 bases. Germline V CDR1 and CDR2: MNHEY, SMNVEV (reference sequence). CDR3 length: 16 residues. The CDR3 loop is CASSLNYGTPGYEQYF. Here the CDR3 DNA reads TGTGCCAGCAGTCTCAACTACGGGACACCGGGGTACGAGCAGTACTTC.

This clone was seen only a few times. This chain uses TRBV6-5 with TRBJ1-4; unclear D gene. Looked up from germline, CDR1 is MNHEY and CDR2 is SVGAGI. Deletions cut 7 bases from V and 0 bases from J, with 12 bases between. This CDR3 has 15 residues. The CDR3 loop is CASTAGHATNEKLFF. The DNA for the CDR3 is TGTGCCAGCACAGCGGGCCACGCAACTAATGAAAAACTGTTTTTT.